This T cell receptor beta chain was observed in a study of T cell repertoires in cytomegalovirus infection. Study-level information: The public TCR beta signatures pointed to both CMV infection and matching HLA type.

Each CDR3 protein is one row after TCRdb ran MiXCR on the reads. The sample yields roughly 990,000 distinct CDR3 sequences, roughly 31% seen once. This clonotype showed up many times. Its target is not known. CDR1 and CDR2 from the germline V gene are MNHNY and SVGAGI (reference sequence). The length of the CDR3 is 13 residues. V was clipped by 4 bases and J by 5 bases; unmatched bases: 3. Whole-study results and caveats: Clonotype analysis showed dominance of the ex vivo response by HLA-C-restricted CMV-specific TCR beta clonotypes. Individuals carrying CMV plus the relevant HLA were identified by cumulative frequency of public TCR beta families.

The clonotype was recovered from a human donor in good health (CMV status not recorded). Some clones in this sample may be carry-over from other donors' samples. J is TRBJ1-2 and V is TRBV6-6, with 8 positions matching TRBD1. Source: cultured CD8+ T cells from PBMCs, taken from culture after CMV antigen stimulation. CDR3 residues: CASSSRTGYGYTF. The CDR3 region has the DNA TGTGCCAGCAGTTCGCGGACAGGGTATGGCTACACCTTC.